Following are 8 T cell receptor beta chains from one sample sequenced in a study of glioma-infiltrating T cells. TCR alpha and beta CDR3 regions were amplified from RNA using iRepertoire nested multiplex PCR. TCRdb passed the multiplex PCR reads through MiXCR, listing each CDR3 protein once. The sample lists a few hundred thousand distinct CDR3 sequences; roughly 41% were seen once. The sequencing sample was made of glioma tissue, nonneoplastic brain tissue, or PBMCs (not recorded which). These receptors were collected from a human donor with low-grade glioma or glioblastoma, undergoing nonglioma brain surgery, or in good health (not recorded which).

The V and J genes are TRBV6-2 or TRBV6-3 and TRBJ2-7, with TRBD1 matching 9 bases. J was trimmed by 3 bases and V by 7 bases; bases with no gene match: 22. There are 19 residues in the CDR3. Germline V gives CDR1 MNHEY, CDR2 SVGEGT. CDR3 nucleotide sequence: TGTGCCAGCATCCTGCATGGACAGGGGTGCGGGGAGGACGGCTACGAGCAGTACTTC. Residues: CASILHGQGCGEDGYEQYF.

J is TRBJ1-2 and V is TRBV6-1; D is uncertain. V was shortened by 6 bases and J by 8 bases, with 19 bases between the two germline ends. The CDR3 sequence is 14 residues long. Germline CDR1 and CDR2: MNHNS and SASEGT. This CDR3 reads CASSPLFGQEGYTF. The CDR3 nucleotides read TGTGCCAGCAGCCCCCTCTTCGGTCAGGAGGGCTACACCTTC.

The genes are TRBV12-5 and TRBJ2-1, with 9 bases identical to TRBD2. V lost 7 bases and J lost 0; bases outside the gene matches: 4. The length of the CDR3 is 15 residues. Germline V gives CDR1 LGHNT, CDR2 FRNRAP. The CDR3 DNA follows: TGTGCTAGTGTTCTTAGCGGGAGCTCCTACAATGAGCAGTTCTTC. Residues: CASVLSGSSYNEQFF.

The chain couples TRBV28 to TRBJ2-1; D might be TRBD2 (6 bases). The CDR3 length is 18 residues. Per germline, CDR1 MDHEN and CDR2 SYDVKM. Trimming shortened V by 8 bases and J by 0 bases, and 23 bases separated the two germline ends. CDR3 DNA: TGTGCCAGCTGCGGAGGTCCGCACGGGAGACCCTCCTACAATGAGCAGTTCTTC. The encoded protein is CASCGGPHGRPSYNEQFF.

This clonotype showed up just a few times. CDR3 coding DNA: TGTGCCAGCAGTACTCCACTAGCGGGAGTCTTCGGCGAGCAGTACTTC. This translates into CASSTPLAGVFGEQYF. The V gene is TRBV28, the J gene TRBJ2-7; TRBD2 aligns across 11 bases. The germline V gene encodes CDR1 MDHEN and CDR2 SYDVKM. Germline trimming cut 5 bases from V and 6 bases from J; bases unmatched to any gene: 12. The CDR3 totals 16 residues.

This chain joins TRBV4-2 and TRBJ2-2; maybe TRBD2 (6 bases). Germline values: CDR1 LGHNA, CDR2 YNFKEQ. This CDR3 spans 17 amino acids. V was clipped by 0 bases and J by 6 bases, with 17 bases between them. The CDR3 DNA sequence: TGTGCCAGCAGCCAAGATCTCGGGTTGGAGGGTCCCGGGGAGCTGTTTTTT. Protein: CASSQDLGLEGPGELFF.

The sample holds many counts of this clonotype. The rearrangement joins TRBV20-1 to TRBJ2-1, with D uncertain. The CDR3 contains 14 residues. Germline V lookup: CDR1 DFQATT, CDR2 SNEGSKA (reference sequence). V was clipped by 0 bases and J by 6 bases, with 12 bases between them. The CDR3 protein is CSARDWWFPNEQFF. The DNA of the CDR3 is TGCAGTGCTAGAGATTGGTGGTTTCCCAATGAGCAGTTCTTC.

Notes on this clonotype: One junction end does not reproduce the germline sequence, and a read error may be involved. The chain uses TRBV20-1 and TRBJ2-3; weak D call: TRBD1 (6 bases). The germline V gene has CDR1 DFQATT and CDR2 SNEGSKA (reference sequence). The CDR3 is 12 residues long. The CDR3 sequence: CSARTDTDTKYF. In DNA form, the CDR3 reads TGCAGTGCCCGGACAGACACAGATACGAAGTATTTT.